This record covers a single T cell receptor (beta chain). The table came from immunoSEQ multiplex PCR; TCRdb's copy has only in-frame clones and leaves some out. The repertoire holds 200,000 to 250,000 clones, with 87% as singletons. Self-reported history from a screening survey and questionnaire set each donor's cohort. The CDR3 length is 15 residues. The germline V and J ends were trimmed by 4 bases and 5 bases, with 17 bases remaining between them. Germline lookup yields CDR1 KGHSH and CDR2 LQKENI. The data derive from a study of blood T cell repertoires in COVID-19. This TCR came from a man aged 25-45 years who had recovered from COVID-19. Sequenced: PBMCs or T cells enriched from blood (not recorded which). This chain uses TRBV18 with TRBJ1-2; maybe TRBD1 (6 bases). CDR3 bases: TGTGCCAGCTCACGATCGCGGACAGAAGAGTATGGCTACACCTTC. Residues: CASSRSRTEEYGYTF.